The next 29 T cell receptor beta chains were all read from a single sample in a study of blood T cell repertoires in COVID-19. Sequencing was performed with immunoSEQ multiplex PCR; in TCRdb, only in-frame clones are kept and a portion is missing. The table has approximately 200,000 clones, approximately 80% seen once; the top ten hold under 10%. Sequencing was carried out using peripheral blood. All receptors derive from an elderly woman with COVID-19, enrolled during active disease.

The CDR3 DNA is TGTGCCAGCACCTCCCGGACAGTGAATGGCTACACCTTC. It encodes CASTSRTVNGYTF. The chain joins TRBV5-4 to TRBJ1-2, with D possibly TRBD1 on 6 matching bases. The CDR3 has 13 amino acids. Germline V gene data show CDR1 as SGHNT and CDR2 as YYREEE (reference sequence). V shed 6 bases and J shed 6 bases, with 15 bases lying between them.

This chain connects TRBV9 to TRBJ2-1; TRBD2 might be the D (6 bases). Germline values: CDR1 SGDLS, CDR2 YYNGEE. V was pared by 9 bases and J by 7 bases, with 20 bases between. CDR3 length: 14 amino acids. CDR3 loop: CATPPSAFTNEQFF. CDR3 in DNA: TGTGCCACCCCCCCTAGCGCCTTCACAAATGAGCAGTTCTTC.

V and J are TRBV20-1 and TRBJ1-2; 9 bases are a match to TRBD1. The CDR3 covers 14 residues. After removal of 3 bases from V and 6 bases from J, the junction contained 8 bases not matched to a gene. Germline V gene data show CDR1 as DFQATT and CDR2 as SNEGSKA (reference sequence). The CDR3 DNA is TGCAGTGCTAGTACTTATGGACAGGGGAATGGCTACACCTTC. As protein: CSASTYGQGNGYTF.

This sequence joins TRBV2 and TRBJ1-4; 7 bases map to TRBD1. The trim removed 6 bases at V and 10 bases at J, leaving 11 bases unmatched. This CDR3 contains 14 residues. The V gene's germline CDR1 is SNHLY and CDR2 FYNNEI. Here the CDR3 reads CASSETGLSGKLFF. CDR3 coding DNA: TGTGCCAGCAGCGAGACAGGGCTTTCCGGAAAACTGTTTTTT.

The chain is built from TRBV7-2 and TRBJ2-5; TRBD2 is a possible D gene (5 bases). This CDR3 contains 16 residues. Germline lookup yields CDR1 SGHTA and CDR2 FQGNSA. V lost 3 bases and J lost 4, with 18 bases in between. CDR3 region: CASSLGAFPRAETQYF. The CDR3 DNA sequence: TGTGCCAGCAGCTTGGGAGCTTTTCCAAGGGCAGAGACCCAGTACTTC.

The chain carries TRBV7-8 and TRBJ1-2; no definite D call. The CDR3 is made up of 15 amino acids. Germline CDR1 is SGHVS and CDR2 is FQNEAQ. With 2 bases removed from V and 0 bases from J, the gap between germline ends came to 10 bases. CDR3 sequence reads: CASSLQSPPNYGYTF. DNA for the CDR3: TGTGCCAGCAGCTTACAGTCCCCGCCTAACTATGGCTACACCTTC.

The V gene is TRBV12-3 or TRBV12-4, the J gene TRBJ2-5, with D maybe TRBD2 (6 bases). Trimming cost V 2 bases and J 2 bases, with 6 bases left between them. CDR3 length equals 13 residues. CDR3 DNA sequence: TGTGCCAGCAGTTTACTAGCGCAAGAGACCCAGTACTTC. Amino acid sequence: CASSLLAQETQYF.

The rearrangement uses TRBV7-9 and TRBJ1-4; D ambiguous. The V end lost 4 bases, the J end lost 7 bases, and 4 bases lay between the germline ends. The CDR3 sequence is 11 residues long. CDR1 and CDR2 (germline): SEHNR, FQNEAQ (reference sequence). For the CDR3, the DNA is TGTGCCAGCAGCTCTTCTGAAAAACTGTTTTTT. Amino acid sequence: CASSSSEKLFF. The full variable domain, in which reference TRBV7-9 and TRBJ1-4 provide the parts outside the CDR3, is DTGVSQNPRHKITKRGQNVTFRCDPISEHNRLYWYRQTLGQGPEFLTYFQNEAQLEKSRLLSDRFSAERPKGSFSTLEIQRTEQGDSAMYLCASSSSEKLFFGSGTQLSVL.

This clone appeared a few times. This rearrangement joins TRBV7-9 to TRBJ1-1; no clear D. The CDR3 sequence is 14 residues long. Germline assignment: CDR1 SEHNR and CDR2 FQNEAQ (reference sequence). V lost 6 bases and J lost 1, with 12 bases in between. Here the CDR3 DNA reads TGTGCCAGCAGTTTCCACCGGGAGAACACTGAAGCTTTCTTT. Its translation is CASSFHRENTEAFF. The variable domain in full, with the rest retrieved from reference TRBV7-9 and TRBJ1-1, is DTGVSQNPRHKITKRGQNVTFRCDPISEHNRLYWYRQTLGQGPEFLTYFQNEAQLEKSRLLSDRFSAERPKGSFSTLEIQRTEQGDSAMYLCASSFHRENTEAFFGQGTRLTVV.

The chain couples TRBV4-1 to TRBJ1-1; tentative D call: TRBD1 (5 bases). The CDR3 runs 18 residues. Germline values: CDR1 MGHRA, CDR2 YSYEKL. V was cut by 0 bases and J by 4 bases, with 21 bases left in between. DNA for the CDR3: TGCGCCAGCAGCCAAGATAGATATGTAGCAGGGTCCAGCACTGAAGCTTTCTTT. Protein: CASSQDRYVAGSSTEAFF.

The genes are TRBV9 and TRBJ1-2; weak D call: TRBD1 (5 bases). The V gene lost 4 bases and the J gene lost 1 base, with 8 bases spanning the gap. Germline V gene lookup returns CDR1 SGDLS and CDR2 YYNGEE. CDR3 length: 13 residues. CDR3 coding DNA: TGTGCCAGCAGCCGGGGGAATAACTATGGCTACACCTTC. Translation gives CASSRGNNYGYTF.

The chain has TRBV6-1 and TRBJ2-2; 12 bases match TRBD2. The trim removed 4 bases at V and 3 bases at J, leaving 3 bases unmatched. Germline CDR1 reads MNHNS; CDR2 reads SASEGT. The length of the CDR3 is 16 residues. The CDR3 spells CASSASGGAHTGELFF. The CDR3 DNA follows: TGTGCCAGCAGTGCTAGCGGGGGGGCCCACACCGGGGAGCTGTTTTTT.

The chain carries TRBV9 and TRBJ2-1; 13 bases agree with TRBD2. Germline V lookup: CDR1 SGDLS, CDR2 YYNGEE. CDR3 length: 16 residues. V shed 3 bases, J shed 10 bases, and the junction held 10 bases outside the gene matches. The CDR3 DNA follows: TGTGCCAGCAGCGCAAGGGGACTAGCGGGGCCGGGGGAGCAGTTCTTC. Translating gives CASSARGLAGPGEQFF.

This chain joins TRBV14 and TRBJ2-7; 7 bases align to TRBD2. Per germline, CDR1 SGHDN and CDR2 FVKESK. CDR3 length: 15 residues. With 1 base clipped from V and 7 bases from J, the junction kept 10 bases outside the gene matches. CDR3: CASSQAERGYLEQYF. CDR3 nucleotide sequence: TGTGCCAGCAGCCAAGCAGAGCGGGGCTACCTTGAGCAGTACTTC. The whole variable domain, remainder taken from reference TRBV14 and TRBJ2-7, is EAGVTQFPSHSVIEKGQTVTLRCDPISGHDNLYWYRRVMGKEIKFLLHFVKESKQDESGMPNNRFLAERTGGTYSTLKVQPAELEDSGVYFCASSQAERGYLEQYFGPGTRLTVT.

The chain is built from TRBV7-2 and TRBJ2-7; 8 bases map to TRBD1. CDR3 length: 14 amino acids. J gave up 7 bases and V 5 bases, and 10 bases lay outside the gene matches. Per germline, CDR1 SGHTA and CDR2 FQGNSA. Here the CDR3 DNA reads TGTGCCAGCAGCCTTGACAGGGGTATTGGGGAGCAGTACTTC. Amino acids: CASSLDRGIGEQYF.

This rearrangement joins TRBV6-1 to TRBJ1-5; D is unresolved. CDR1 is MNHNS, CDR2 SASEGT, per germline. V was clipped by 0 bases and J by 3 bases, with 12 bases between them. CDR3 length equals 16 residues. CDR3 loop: CASSEAIGGNNQPQHF. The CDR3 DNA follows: TGTGCCAGCAGTGAAGCGATAGGAGGGAACAATCAGCCCCAGCATTTT.

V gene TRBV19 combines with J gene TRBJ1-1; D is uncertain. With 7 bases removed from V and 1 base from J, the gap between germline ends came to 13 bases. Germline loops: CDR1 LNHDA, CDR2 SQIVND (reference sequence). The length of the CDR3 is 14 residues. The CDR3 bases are TGTGCCAGTAATCTGGGAGACACGAACACTGAAGCTTTCTTT. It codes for CASNLGDTNTEAFF.

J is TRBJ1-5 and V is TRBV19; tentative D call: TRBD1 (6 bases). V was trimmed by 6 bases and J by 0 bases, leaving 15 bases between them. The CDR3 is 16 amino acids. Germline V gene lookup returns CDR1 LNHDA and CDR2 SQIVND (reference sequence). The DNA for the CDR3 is TGTGCCAGTAGGTCCACCACAGGGTATAGCAATCAGCCCCAGCATTTT. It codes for CASRSTTGYSNQPQHF. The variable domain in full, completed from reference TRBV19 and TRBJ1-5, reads DGGITQSPKYLFRKEGQNVTLSCEQNLNHDAMYWYRQDPGQGLRLIYYSQIVNDFQKGDIAEGYSVSREKKESFPLTVTSAQKNPTAFYLCASRSTTGYSNQPQHFGDGTRLSIL.

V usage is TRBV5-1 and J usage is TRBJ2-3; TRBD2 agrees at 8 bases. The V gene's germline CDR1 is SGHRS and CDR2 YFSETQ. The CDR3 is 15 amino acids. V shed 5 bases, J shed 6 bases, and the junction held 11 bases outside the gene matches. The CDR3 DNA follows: TGCGCCAGCAGGCCTGCGGGGGGAGGGTCGGATACGCAGTATTTT. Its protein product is CASRPAGGGSDTQYF.

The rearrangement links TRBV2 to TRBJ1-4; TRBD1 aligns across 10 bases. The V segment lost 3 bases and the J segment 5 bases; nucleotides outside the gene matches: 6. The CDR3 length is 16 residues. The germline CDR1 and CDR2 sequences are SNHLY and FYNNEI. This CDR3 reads CASSERTGGRNEKLFF. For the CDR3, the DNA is TGTGCCAGCAGTGAGAGGACAGGGGGAAGGAATGAAAAACTGTTTTTT.

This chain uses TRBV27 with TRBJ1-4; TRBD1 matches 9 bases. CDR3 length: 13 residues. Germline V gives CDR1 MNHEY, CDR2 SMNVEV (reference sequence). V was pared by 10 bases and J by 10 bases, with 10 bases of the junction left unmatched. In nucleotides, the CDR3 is TGTGCCACCCGGGGGACAGGGTACGCAAAACTGTTTTTT. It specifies CATRGTGYAKLFF.

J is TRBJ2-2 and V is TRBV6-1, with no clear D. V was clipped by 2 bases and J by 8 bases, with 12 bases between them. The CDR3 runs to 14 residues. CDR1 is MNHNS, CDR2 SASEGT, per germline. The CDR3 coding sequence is TGTGCCAGCAGTGAATTCGGCGTACAGGGGGAGCTGTTTTTT. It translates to CASSEFGVQGELFF.

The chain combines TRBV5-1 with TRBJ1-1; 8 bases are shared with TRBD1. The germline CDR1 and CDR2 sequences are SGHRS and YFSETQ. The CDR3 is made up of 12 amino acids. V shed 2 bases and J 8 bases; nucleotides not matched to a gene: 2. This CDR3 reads CASSLQGGEAFF. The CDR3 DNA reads TGCGCCAGCAGCTTACAGGGGGGAGAAGCTTTCTTT. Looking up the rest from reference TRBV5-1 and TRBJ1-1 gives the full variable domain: KAGVTQTPRYLIKTRGQQVTLSCSPISGHRSVSWYQQTPGQGLQFLFEYFSETQRNKGNFPGRFSGRQFSNSRSEMNVSTLELGDSALYLCASSLQGGEAFFGQGTRLTVV.

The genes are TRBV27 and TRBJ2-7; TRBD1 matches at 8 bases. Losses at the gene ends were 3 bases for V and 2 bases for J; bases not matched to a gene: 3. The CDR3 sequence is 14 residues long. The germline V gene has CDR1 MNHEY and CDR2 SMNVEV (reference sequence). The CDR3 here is CASSFSDRAYEQYF. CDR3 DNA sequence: TGTGCCAGCAGTTTTTCGGACAGGGCCTACGAGCAGTACTTC.

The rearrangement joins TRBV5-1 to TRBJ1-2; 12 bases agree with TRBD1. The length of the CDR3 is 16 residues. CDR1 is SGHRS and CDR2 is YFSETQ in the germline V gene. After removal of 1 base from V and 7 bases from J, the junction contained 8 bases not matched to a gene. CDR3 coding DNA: TGCGCCAGCAGCTTGAATCCGGGACAGGGGGCTCTTGGCTACACCTTC. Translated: CASSLNPGQGALGYTF.

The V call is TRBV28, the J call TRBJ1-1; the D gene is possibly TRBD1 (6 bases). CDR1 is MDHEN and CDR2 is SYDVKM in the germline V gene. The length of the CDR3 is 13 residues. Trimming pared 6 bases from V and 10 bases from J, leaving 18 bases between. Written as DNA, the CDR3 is TGTGCCAGCAGCCTCCACAGGGTTAGGGGAGCTTTCTTT. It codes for CASSLHRVRGAFF.

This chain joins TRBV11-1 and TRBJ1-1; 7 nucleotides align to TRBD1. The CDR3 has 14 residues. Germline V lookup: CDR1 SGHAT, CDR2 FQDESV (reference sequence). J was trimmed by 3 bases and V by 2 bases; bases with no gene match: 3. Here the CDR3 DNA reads TGTGCCAGCAGCTTAATGCAGGGGGACACTGAAGCTTTCTTT. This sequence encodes CASSLMQGDTEAFF.

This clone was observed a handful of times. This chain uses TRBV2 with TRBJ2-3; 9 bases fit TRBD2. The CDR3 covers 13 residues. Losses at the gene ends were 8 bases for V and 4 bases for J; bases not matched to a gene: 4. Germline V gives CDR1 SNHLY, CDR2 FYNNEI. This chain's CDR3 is CASGTSLADTQYF. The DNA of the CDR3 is TGTGCCAGCGGGACTAGCCTCGCAGATACGCAGTATTTT.

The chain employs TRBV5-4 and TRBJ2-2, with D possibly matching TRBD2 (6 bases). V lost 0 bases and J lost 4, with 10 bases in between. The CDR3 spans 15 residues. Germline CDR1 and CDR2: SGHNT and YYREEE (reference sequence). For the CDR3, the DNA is TGTGCCAGCAGCTTGGAGGGAGGCTCCACCGGGGAGCTGTTTTTT. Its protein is CASSLEGGSTGELFF. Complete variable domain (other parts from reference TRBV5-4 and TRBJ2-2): ETGVTQSPTHLIKTRGQQVTLRCSSQSGHNTVSWYQQALGQGPQFIFQYYREEENGRGNFPPRFSGLQFPNYSSELNVNALELDDSALYLCASSLEGGSTGELFFGEGSRLTVL.